Below are 28 T cell receptor beta chains sequenced from a single sample in a study of cytomegalovirus exposure and HLA in healthy donors. Amplification used 60 Vbeta primers and 13 Jbeta primers. The protocol was immunoSEQ multiplex PCR, while the TCRdb copy is restricted to in-frame clones and leaves out a portion. The data contain about 120,000 clones, 80% of them seen just once; the ten biggest clones take up 8.5% to 10%. Sample: PBMCs. These receptors were collected from a female donor in good health and CMV-seropositive.

The rearrangement links TRBV15 to TRBJ2-1, with TRBD2 as a possible D gene (5 bases). Germline assignment: CDR1 LNHNV and CDR2 YYDKDF (reference sequence). Trimming left V 4 bases short and J 6 bases short, with 13 bases between. The CDR3 has 14 amino acids. The CDR3 protein is CATSTGLSPNEQFF. The CDR3 region has the DNA TGTGCCACCAGCACAGGACTTTCCCCCAATGAGCAGTTCTTC.

A single count supports this clone. The chain couples TRBV6-1 to TRBJ2-2; 10 bases agree with TRBD2. The germline V gene encodes CDR1 MNHNS and CDR2 SASEGT. The junction had 5 bases not matched to a gene; V was cut back by 7 bases and J by 6 bases. The CDR3 has 14 residues. The CDR3 bases are TGTGCCAGCAACCCCGGGACTAGCGCCGGGGAGCTGTTTTTT. Protein sequence: CASNPGTSAGELFF.

The V call is TRBV27, the J call TRBJ2-1; TRBD1 aligns across 9 bases. Germline CDR1 reads MNHEY; CDR2 reads SMNVEV (reference sequence). The junction had 5 bases not matched to a gene; V was cut back by 6 bases and J by 2 bases. The CDR3 has 15 amino acids. The DNA for the CDR3 is TGTGCCAGCAGCCTGGGACAGGGCGCCTACAATGAGCAGTTCTTC. This gives the protein CASSLGQGAYNEQFF.

The chain recombines TRBV6-5 with TRBJ1-2; no clear D. V gave up 3 bases and J gave up 2 bases, with 10 bases separating them. The CDR3 contains 14 residues. From germline, CDR1 is MNHEY and CDR2 SVGAGI. CDR3 bases: TGTGCCAGCAGTTATTTAGCAGCCAACTATGGCTACACCTTC. Protein sequence: CASSYLAANYGYTF.

V and J are TRBV13 and TRBJ1-1, with D uncertain. Germline V gene data show CDR1 as PRHDT and CDR2 as FYEKMQ (reference sequence). This CDR3 is built from 12 residues. V gave up 5 bases and J gave up 0 bases, with 4 bases separating them. The CDR3 protein is CASSIMNTEAFF. CDR3 nucleotide sequence: TGTGCCAGCAGCATCATGAACACTGAAGCTTTCTTT.

This chain joins TRBV5-6 and TRBJ1-1; weak D call: TRBD1 (6 bases). V lost 1 base and J lost 5, with 6 bases in between. CDR1 and CDR2 from the germline V gene are SGHDT and YYEEEE. CDR3 size: 12 residues. CDR3 sequence (DNA): TGTGCCAGCAGCTTGACAGGGACTGAAGCTTTCTTT. Protein product: CASSLTGTEAFF.

J is TRBJ1-1 and V is TRBV2; 9 nucleotides match TRBD1. CDR1 is SNHLY and CDR2 is FYNNEI in the germline V gene. The CDR3 extends over 13 amino acids. With V trimmed by 9 bases and J by 8 bases, 10 bases remained unmatched. In DNA, the CDR3 is TGTGCCAGTACCGGGACAGGGCTGGGGGAAGCTTTCTTT. Translation: CASTGTGLGEAFF.

V and J are TRBV5-5 and TRBJ1-5, with 8 bases fitting TRBD1. Germline lookup yields CDR1 SGHKS and CDR2 YYEKEE (reference sequence). The CDR3 contains 15 residues. V gave up 4 bases and J gave up 5 bases; unmatched junction bases: 8. The CDR3 spells CASSPTGDGYQPQHF. The DNA for the CDR3 is TGTGCCAGCAGCCCGACAGGGGATGGTTATCAGCCCCAGCATTTT. Full variable domain (rest looked up from reference TRBV5-5 and TRBJ1-5): DAGVTQSPTHLIKTRGQQVTLRCSPISGHKSVSWYQQVLGQGPQFIFQYYEKEERGRGNFPDRFSARQFPNYSSELNVNALLLGDSALYLCASSPTGDGYQPQHFGDGTRLSIL.

This clone turned up a few times. The rearrangement links TRBV7-8 to TRBJ2-5, with D possibly matching TRBD2 (5 bases). The length of the CDR3 is 12 residues. The V and J ends lost 1 base and 11 bases respectively, with 11 bases between them. From germline, CDR1 is SGHVS and CDR2 FQNEAQ. The CDR3 DNA is TGTGCCAGCAGCTTAGGTCTTCTAGCACAGTACTTC. This translates into CASSLGLLAQYF.

The sample holds one count of this clone. This rearrangement joins TRBV7-9 to TRBJ1-3; D not resolved. Trimming pared 8 bases from V and 3 bases from J, leaving 17 bases between. The CDR3 runs to 15 residues. Per the germline V gene, CDR1 is SEHNR and CDR2 is FQNEAQ (reference sequence). As DNA, the CDR3 is TGTGCCAGCTCGCTGCGGATCGGAGTTGGAAACACCATATATTTT. Translated, it gives CASSLRIGVGNTIYF.

The chain is built from TRBV5-1 and TRBJ2-7; D perhaps matches TRBD2 (5 bases). CDR3 size: 16 residues. Trimming shortened V by 1 base and J by 2 bases, and 16 bases separated the two germline ends. CDR1 is SGHRS and CDR2 is YFSETQ in the germline V gene. The CDR3 loop reads CASSLFVGIPTYEQYF. The CDR3 coding sequence is TGCGCCAGCAGCTTGTTCGTCGGGATACCTACCTACGAGCAGTACTTC.

The rearrangement joins TRBV9 to TRBJ1-1, with TRBD1 as a possible D gene (5 bases). V was cut by 4 bases and J by 10 bases, with 23 bases left in between. CDR3 size: 15 residues. The germline CDR1 and CDR2 sequences are SGDLS and YYNGEE. This chain's CDR3 is CASSLEPGLTAGAFF. The CDR3 coding sequence is TGTGCCAGCAGCCTCGAACCGGGACTCACAGCGGGAGCTTTCTTT.

V and J are TRBV19 and TRBJ1-2; TRBD1 might be the D (6 bases). The CDR3 loop spans 12 amino acids. The germline V gene has CDR1 LNHDA and CDR2 SQIVND (reference sequence). With 7 bases removed from V and 4 bases from J, the gap between germline ends came to 10 bases. The CDR3 DNA follows: TGTGCCAGTAAGCAGGGGTCCTATGGCTACACCTTC. Translation: CASKQGSYGYTF.

The CDR3 region is CASSSDRAENIQYF. The CDR3 DNA sequence: TGCGCCAGCAGCAGCGACAGGGCCGAGAACATTCAGTACTTC. The rearrangement joins TRBV5-1 to TRBJ2-4; 7 nucleotides match TRBD1. Germline V CDR1 and CDR2: SGHRS, YFSETQ. Germline trimming cut 4 bases from V and 7 bases from J; bases unmatched to any gene: 8. The CDR3 consists of 14 residues.

The J gene is TRBJ1-1, the V gene TRBV6-5, with 7 bases lining up with TRBD1. The CDR3 loop spans 15 amino acids. Trimming cost V 2 bases and J 1 base; bases outside gene matches: 4. The V gene's germline CDR1 is MNHEY and CDR2 SVGAGI. The CDR3 sequence is CASSYQGQSNTEAFF. The CDR3 DNA reads TGTGCCAGCAGTTACCAGGGACAGTCGAACACTGAAGCTTTCTTT.

The chain combines TRBV9 with TRBJ2-1; D gene unclear. V was cut by 4 bases and J by 0 bases, with 11 bases left in between. Germline lookup yields CDR1 SGDLS and CDR2 YYNGEE. This CDR3 comprises 15 residues. The CDR3 coding sequence is TGTGCCAGCAGCCGTACATCGAACTCCTACAATGAGCAGTTCTTC. The encoded protein is CASSRTSNSYNEQFF.

The V gene is TRBV18, the J gene TRBJ2-5; maybe TRBD1 (6 bases). The CDR3 runs to 15 residues. Deletions cut 3 bases from V and 1 base from J, with 12 bases between. The V gene's germline CDR1 is KGHSH and CDR2 LQKENI. CDR3 DNA: TGTGCCAGCTCACCCCTAGGGGGATCCCAAGAGACCCAGTACTTC. Translation gives CASSPLGGSQETQYF.

The chain employs TRBV7-3 and TRBJ2-2; D possibly corresponds to TRBD2 (5 bases). CDR3 size: 13 residues. The germline V gene encodes CDR1 SGHTA and CDR2 FQGTGA. V lost 3 bases, J lost 6 bases, and 8 bases lay in between. CDR3 coding DNA: TGTGCCAGCAGCTTTACCGGGGCCGGGGAGCTGTTTTTT. Residues: CASSFTGAGELFF.

This clone was observed once. The V call is TRBV10-3, the J call TRBJ1-5, with a tentative D call TRBD1 (5 bases). CDR3 length: 16 amino acids. CDR1 is ENHRY, CDR2 SYGVKD, per germline. Trimming pared 2 bases from V and 4 bases from J, leaving 15 bases between. The DNA for the CDR3 is TGTGCCATCAGTGAGACCCAGGGTATGGGTAATCAGCCCCAGCATTTT. Its protein is CAISETQGMGNQPQHF.

The J gene is TRBJ1-3, the V gene TRBV5-1; 9 bases fit TRBD1. CDR1 is SGHRS, CDR2 YFSETQ, per germline. The CDR3 spans 15 residues. With V trimmed by 3 bases and J by 6 bases, 7 bases remained unmatched. The CDR3: CASSSGTGTVNTIYF. The CDR3 coding sequence is TGCGCCAGCAGCTCCGGGACAGGGACTGTAAACACCATATATTTT.

The rearrangement joins TRBV9 to TRBJ1-2, with D uncertain. The CDR3 is made up of 13 amino acids. Germline CDR1 is SGDLS and CDR2 is YYNGEE. V was trimmed by 4 bases and J by 7 bases, leaving 14 bases between them. Here the CDR3 reads CASSRGLTGGYTF. CDR3 in DNA: TGTGCCAGCAGCCGTGGATTAACGGGTGGCTACACCTTC.

V usage is TRBV9 and J usage is TRBJ1-1; D is undetermined. V lost 4 bases and J 4 bases, leaving 11 bases between the germline ends. The CDR3 consists of 13 residues. Germline V gene lookup returns CDR1 SGDLS and CDR2 YYNGEE. The CDR3 region is CASSSYPGTEAFF. CDR3 in DNA: TGTGCCAGCAGCAGCTATCCGGGCACTGAAGCTTTCTTT.

This clone showed up just once. The genes are TRBV28 and TRBJ1-2; 10 positions match TRBD1. The CDR3 runs to 14 residues. Germline lookup yields CDR1 MDHEN and CDR2 SYDVKM. V was pared by 5 bases and J by 3 bases, with 3 bases of the junction left unmatched. In nucleotides, the CDR3 is TGTGCCAGCAGTGCAGGACAGGGGGACTATGGCTACACCTTC. As protein: CASSAGQGDYGYTF.

The chain employs TRBV7-3 and TRBJ2-7; D might be TRBD2 (5 bases). Germline-derived CDR1 and CDR2 are SGHTA and FQGTGA. The ends were cut back, 8 bases at V and 7 bases at J, with 18 bases in the middle. This CDR3 comprises 13 residues. CDR3 nucleotides: TGTGCCAGCCCACGGACCCAACCGGGAGAGCAGTACTTC. Its translation is CASPRTQPGEQYF. The whole variable domain, remainder taken from reference TRBV7-3 and TRBJ2-7, is GAGVSQTPSNKVTEKGKYVELRCDPISGHTALYWYRQSLGQGPEFLIYFQGTGAADDSGLPNDRFFAVRPEGSVSTLKIQRTERGDSAVYLCASPRTQPGEQYFGPGTRLTVT.

The chain recombines TRBV18 with TRBJ1-5; no definite D call. Germline loops: CDR1 KGHSH, CDR2 LQKENI. This CDR3 spans 13 amino acids. V lost 1 base and J 10 bases, leaving 11 bases between the germline ends. CDR3 in DNA: TGTGCCAGCTCACCACGGGTGGCAGGACCCCAGCATTTT. Translation gives CASSPRVAGPQHF.

This clone has only a few counts. The chain joins TRBV6-1 to TRBJ2-7; D remains ambiguous. CDR3 length: 10 residues. With 9 bases removed from V and 5 bases from J, the gap between germline ends came to 8 bases. From germline, CDR1 is MNHNS and CDR2 SASEGT. The DNA of the CDR3 is TGTGCCAGTATGTTTCACGAGCAGTACTTC. Its translation: CASMFHEQYF.

A few counts support this clone. The chain combines TRBV18 with TRBJ1-2; no definite D call. The V gene lost 4 bases and the J gene lost 8 bases, with 17 bases spanning the gap. Germline V gene sequence: CDR1 KGHSH, CDR2 LQKENI. This CDR3 contains 14 residues. CDR3 amino acids: CASSLGAGNSGYTF. CDR3 DNA sequence: TGTGCCAGCTCACTAGGCGCGGGGAATTCAGGCTACACCTTC.

The V and J genes are TRBV29-1 and TRBJ2-3, with unresolved D. Between the trimmed V and J ends, which lost 5 bases and 2 bases, there was a span of 8 bases. The length of the CDR3 is 12 residues. The germline V gene has CDR1 SQVTM and CDR2 ANQGSEA. CDR3 residues: CSVLSFTDTQYF. CDR3 nucleotides: TGCAGCGTTCTCTCCTTCACAGATACGCAGTATTTT.